This T cell receptor (beta chain) appears in the sequencing data of a study of T-cell memory formation after mild COVID-19. Study at large: Clusters of TCRs were largely donor specific. Findings and caveats of the study: Cross-reactive memory apparently joined, as some responding clones appeared in pre-infection memory. The second-wave clones peaking on day 37 were not confirmed as SARS-CoV-2-specific.

A note on this clonotype: The antigen is undetermined.

The TCR alpha and TCR beta cDNA libraries, bearing sample barcodes and UMIs, were generated by 5'RACE using constant-segment primers. Using its own MiXCR run on the 5' RACE reads, TCRdb lists one record per CDR3 protein. The sample has tens of thousands of distinct CDR3 sequences, roughly an eighth seen once; the top ten hold roughly a quarter. CDR1 is MGHRA and CDR2 is YSYEKL in the germline V gene. CDR3 size: 15 residues. V was clipped by 4 bases and J by 3 bases, with 12 bases between them. The chain has TRBV4-1 and TRBJ1-4; no firm D call. The sequence derives from an adult woman who had mild COVID-19 (a few samples of this study predate the infection). Cell type and time point are not known. Sequencing was done on a sample of PBMCs or a T cell subset sorted from them (not recorded which). In nucleotides, the CDR3 is TGCGCCAGCAGCCTTGAGCCGGCGGCTAATGAAAAACTGTTTTTT. Its protein product is CASSLEPAANEKLFF.